The 21 T cell receptor beta chains reported below all come from one sample, sequenced in a study of resident and recirculating memory T cells in vitiligo. TCRdb keeps only in-frame clones here, not all; method: immunoSEQ multiplex PCR. The table lists some 70,000 clones, about nine tenths of them singletons. The sample comprised blood. The receptor source for this set is a male donor with vitiligo.

The CDR3 here is CASSLEPRGKPQHF. The CDR3 DNA reads as TGTGCCAGCAGCTTGGAGCCCAGGGGTAAGCCCCAGCATTTT. The chain couples TRBV5-6 to TRBJ1-5; a possible D gene is TRBD1 (6 bases). The V gene lost 0 bases and the J gene lost 8 bases, with 12 bases spanning the gap. This CDR3 spans 14 amino acids. Germline assignment: CDR1 SGHDT and CDR2 YYEEEE.

J is TRBJ1-2 and V is TRBV11-2, with D hard to call. V lost 1 base and J lost 4, with 7 bases in between. This CDR3 is 13 amino acids long. Germline CDR1 and CDR2: SGHAT and FQNNGV. CDR3 loop: CASSLGRGYGYTF. Here the CDR3 DNA reads TGTGCCAGCAGCTTAGGCAGAGGCTATGGCTACACCTTC.

This clone was seen just once. The chain combines TRBV7-8 with TRBJ1-1, with D perhaps matching TRBD1 (6 bases). V lost 2 bases and J lost 4, with 20 bases in between. Looked up from germline, CDR1 is SGHVS and CDR2 is FQNEAQ. The CDR3 has 17 residues. CDR3 coding DNA: TGTGCCAGCAGCTTAACGCGTCTGGGGGCTAGTAGCACTGAAGCTTTCTTT. It codes for CASSLTRLGASSTEAFF.

This clone was seen more than once but under ten times. J is TRBJ1-6 and V is TRBV19; D ambiguous. Per the germline V gene, CDR1 is LNHDA and CDR2 is SQIVND (reference sequence). This CDR3 region has 12 residues. The V end lost 4 bases, the J end lost 8 bases, and 6 bases lay between the germline ends. The CDR3 DNA follows: TGTGCCAGTAGTAGACTCGATTCACCCCTCCACTTT. Protein sequence: CASSRLDSPLHF.

The rearrangement links TRBV7-2 to TRBJ2-1; 8 nucleotides agree with TRBD2. The trim removed 1 base at V and 4 bases at J, leaving 3 bases unmatched. The CDR3 spans 15 residues. Per germline, CDR1 SGHTA and CDR2 FQGNSA. The CDR3, as DNA: TGTGCCAGCAGCTTAGGGGCGGGGGGTTACAATGAGCAGTTCTTC. Amino acids: CASSLGAGGYNEQFF.

The chain couples TRBV2 to TRBJ2-3; no clear D gene. V lost 6 bases and J 3 bases, leaving 7 bases between the germline ends. The CDR3 consists of 12 residues. CDR1 and CDR2 from the germline V gene are SNHLY and FYNNEI. CDR3 amino acids: CASSPGTDTQYF. The CDR3, as DNA: TGTGCCAGCAGCCCGGGTACAGATACGCAGTATTTT.

The V call is TRBV4-1, the J call TRBJ2-1; D is possibly TRBD2 (6 bases). V was cut by 6 bases and J by 6 bases, with 12 bases left in between. This CDR3 region has 13 residues. Germline V gene sequence: CDR1 MGHRA, CDR2 YSYEKL. The CDR3 reads CASSRGRGNEQFF. CDR3 coding DNA: TGCGCCAGCAGTCGTGGGCGGGGCAATGAGCAGTTCTTC.

The V call is TRBV7-2, the J call TRBJ1-5; no firm D call. This CDR3 is built from 16 residues. V was cut by 1 base and J by 6 bases, with 16 bases left in between. CDR1 is SGHTA, CDR2 FQGNSA, per germline. CDR3 nucleotide sequence: TGTGCCAGCAGCTTAGTGCGGCAACCTGGAGGTCAGCCCCAGCATTTT. This translates into CASSLVRQPGGQPQHF.

The V gene is TRBV7-9, the J gene TRBJ1-1; D call uncertain. The CDR3 is 11 residues long. The germline V and J ends were trimmed by 2 bases and 14 bases, with 12 bases remaining between them. The germline CDR1 and CDR2 sequences are SEHNR and FQNEAQ (reference sequence). Here the CDR3 DNA reads TGTGCCAGCAGCTTACCAGGATTTGTGTTCTTT. Translated, it gives CASSLPGFVFF. The full variable domain, its missing parts supplied by reference TRBV7-9 and TRBJ1-1, is DTGVSQNPRHKITKRGQNVTFRCDPISEHNRLYWYRQTLGQGPEFLTYFQNEAQLEKSRLLSDRFSAERPKGSFSTLEIQRTEQGDSAMYLCASSLPGFVFFGQGTRLTVV.

This clone came up once. The gene calls are TRBV9 and TRBJ1-3; 7 bases are a match to TRBD1. Germline assignment: CDR1 SGDLS and CDR2 YYNGEE. Germline trimming cut 3 bases from V and 2 bases from J; bases unmatched to any gene: 5. This CDR3 is 15 amino acids long. The CDR3 DNA reads TGTGCCAGCAGCGCCTCCGGGACAGCTGGAAACACCATATATTTT. This translates into CASSASGTAGNTIYF.

The chain has TRBV21-1 and TRBJ1-1. TRBV21-1 is a known pseudogene. The CDR3 runs 9 residues. The CDR3 sequence is CASLPEAFF. The CDR3 nucleotides read TGTGCCAGCCTCCCTGAAGCTTTCTTT.

The CDR3 DNA reads TGTGCCAGCGCCGACAGGGGGCTATACGAGCAGTACTTC. This encodes CASADRGLYEQYF. This rearrangement joins TRBV6-5 to TRBJ2-7; 10 bases are a match to TRBD1. CDR1 and CDR2 from the germline V gene are MNHEY and SVGAGI. V shed 8 bases, J shed 4 bases, and the junction held 5 bases outside the gene matches. This CDR3 region has 13 residues.

The genes are TRBV5-4 and TRBJ1-2; D unresolved. This CDR3 region has 13 residues. Trimming took 0 bases from V and 3 from J, leaving 6 bases between them. The germline V gene has CDR1 SGHNT and CDR2 YYREEE (reference sequence). CDR3 sequence: CASSLDTHYGYTF. As DNA, the CDR3 is TGTGCCAGCAGCTTGGACACCCACTATGGCTACACCTTC.

This clone has only one observation. The chain links TRBV18 to TRBJ2-4; possible D gene TRBD2, 5 bases. Trimming removed 3 bases from V and 8 bases from J, with 20 bases in between. The CDR3 is made up of 16 amino acids. Germline CDR1 KGHSH, CDR2 LQKENI. CDR3 loop: CASSPPLDQEVDIQYF. In nucleotides, the CDR3 is TGTGCCAGCTCACCCCCTCTAGACCAGGAGGTAGACATTCAGTACTTC.

In this sample, this clone turned up once. This chain links TRBV7-9 with TRBJ2-5, with 9 positions matching TRBD1. Per germline, CDR1 SEHNR and CDR2 FQNEAQ (reference sequence). The CDR3 runs to 15 residues. V lost 1 base and J lost 1; bases outside the gene matches: 1. The CDR3 nucleotides are TGTGCCAGCAGCTTAGGGGGACAGGGCCAAGAGACCCAGTACTTC. It encodes CASSLGGQGQETQYF. Supplemented by reference TRBV7-9 and TRBJ2-5, the full variable domain reads DTGVSQNPRHKITKRGQNVTFRCDPISEHNRLYWYRQTLGQGPEFLTYFQNEAQLEKSRLLSDRFSAERPKGSFSTLEIQRTEQGDSAMYLCASSLGGQGQETQYFGPGTRLLVL.

The rearrangement links TRBV27 to TRBJ2-7, with 8 bases identical to TRBD1. V lost 0 bases to trimming and J lost 6 bases; unmatched junction nucleotides: 7. Per the germline V gene, CDR1 is MNHEY and CDR2 is SMNVEV (reference sequence). The CDR3 runs 15 residues. The CDR3 coding sequence is TGTGCCAGCAGTTTATCGTGGACAGGGTTCTCCGAGCAGTACTTC. Encoded protein: CASSLSWTGFSEQYF.

The V gene is TRBV29-1, the J gene TRBJ1-1; D is unclear. This CDR3 region has 14 residues. Trimming stripped 5 bases from V and 0 bases from J, with 13 bases between. Germline values: CDR1 SQVTM, CDR2 ANQGSEA. Written as DNA, the CDR3 is TGCAGCGTTCGCGGTGGAGACTTGAACACTGAAGCTTTCTTT. Translated: CSVRGGDLNTEAFF.

The J gene is TRBJ1-6, the V gene TRBV27, with 7 bases identical to TRBD1. V was clipped by 1 base and J by 6 bases; unmatched bases: 9. The germline gives CDR1 MNHEY, CDR2 SMNVEV (reference sequence). The CDR3 sequence is 17 residues long. The CDR3 sequence: CASSLYLTGSGNSPLHF. CDR3 DNA sequence: TGTGCCAGCAGTTTATACCTGACAGGGTCTGGTAATTCACCCCTCCACTTT.

The CDR3 region is CASSFSGALTDTQYF. CDR3 sequence (DNA): TGTGCCAGCAGTTTTTCAGGGGCCCTCACAGATACGCAGTATTTT. This sequence joins TRBV27 and TRBJ2-3, with D maybe TRBD1 (6 bases). The CDR3 totals 15 residues. CDR1 and CDR2 from the germline V gene are MNHEY and SMNVEV (reference sequence). The V end lost 3 bases, the J end lost 2 bases, and 12 bases lay between the germline ends.

V usage is TRBV7-8 and J usage is TRBJ2-7, with TRBD1 as a possible D gene (5 bases). Per germline, CDR1 SGHVS and CDR2 FQNEAQ. This CDR3 spans 14 amino acids. V was trimmed by 5 bases and J by 1 base, leaving 12 bases between them. CDR3 in DNA: TGTGCCAGCAGCCACAACAGGCAGTCCTACGAGCAGTACTTC. It encodes CASSHNRQSYEQYF.

The chain is built from TRBV19 and TRBJ1-5; 7 bases align to TRBD1. Germline CDR1 LNHDA, CDR2 SQIVND (reference sequence). CDR3 length equals 11 residues. Germline trimming cut 6 bases from V and 9 bases from J; bases unmatched to any gene: 2. The DNA for the CDR3 is TGTGCCAGTAGCTACAGGGGGCCCCAGCATTTT. As protein: CASSYRGPQHF.